This T cell receptor (beta chain) was captured in a study of glioma-infiltrating T cells after dendritic cell vaccination. In the study overall: Between about 2003 and 2013, patients got autologous tumor lysate-pulsed dendritic cell vaccines.

J lost 4 bases, V lost 6 bases, and 4 bases had no gene match. The CDR3 runs 15 residues. CDR1 and CDR2 (germline): MNHNS, SASEGT. The primer mix had 60 V beta and 13 J beta primers. Profiling relied on immunoSEQ multiplex PCR, and the TCRdb table lists in-frame clones only, not all of them. The sample includes around 73,000 clones, around 79% seen only once; the top ten take approximately 2.3%. As for this clone: What it recognizes is unknown.

General study results and limits: Survival was not directly related to TCR clonality in these patients. Longer survival after dendritic cell vaccination followed higher pretreatment TIL content.

This receptor was taken from a human donor with glioblastoma. The V and J genes are TRBV6-1 and TRBJ2-1; TRBD2 aligns across 12 bases. The source was blood, collected before dendritic cell vaccination. The CDR3 here is CASRPGLAGYNEQFF. DNA of the CDR3: TGTGCCAGCAGGCCTGGACTAGCGGGGTACAATGAGCAGTTCTTC.